The clone carrying this TCR beta chain was detected ten times or more. This sample was taken from a study of T cells in Graves' hyperthyroidism and ophthalmopathy. The CDR3 is 13 residues long. Between the trimmed V and J ends, which lost 4 bases and 4 bases, there was a span of 11 bases. CDR1 is SEHNR, CDR2 FQNEAQ, per germline (reference sequence). Individuals with ophthalmopathy presented a Clinical Activity Score of at least 3, a NOSPECS grade of at least 4 and a duration under 3 months. Authors of the study amplified TCR beta CDR3 regions from RNA transcripts. The HTBI primer set served for first-round RT-PCR of the TCR CDR3. TCRdb reprocessed the multiplex PCR reads via MiXCR and lists one record per CDR3 protein. The table includes about 380,000 distinct CDR3 sequences, around a sixth detected once.

The sample taken for sequencing was blood. The TCR was taken from a man between 18 and 35 years old with Graves' ophthalmopathy. This chain links TRBV7-9 with TRBJ2-7; a possible D gene is TRBD1 (5 bases). CDR3 DNA sequence: TGTGCCAGCAGCTCGACCGACAGTTACGAGCAGTACTTC. This gives the protein CASSSTDSYEQYF.